The 7 T cell receptor beta chains below were found in one sample sequenced in a study of T cell repertoires in cytomegalovirus infection. These receptors have no identified antigens. Via MiXCR, TCRdb re-called the reads, giving one row per CDR3 protein. The sample carries about 400,000 distinct CDR3 sequences, roughly 36% recorded once. The sequences come from cultured PBMCs, collected from culture after CMV antigen stimulation. Receptors were obtained from a human donor in good health (CMV status not recorded). Some clones in this sample may be carry-over from other donors' samples.

The chain is built from TRBV7-8 and TRBJ1-5; perhaps TRBD1 as D (5 bases). The germline CDR1 and CDR2 sequences are SGHVS and FQNEAQ. CDR3 size: 18 residues. Deletions cut 4 bases from V and 2 bases from J, with 21 bases between. The chain's CDR3 is CASSSHGAGARGNQPQHF. As DNA, the CDR3 is TGTGCCAGCAGCTCCCATGGGGCCGGGGCTCGAGGCAATCAGCCCCAGCATTTT.

CDR3 residues: CASSSPAGAYEQYV. CDR3 coding DNA: TGCGCCAGCTCCTCACCGGCGGGAGCCTACGAGCAGTACGTC. This chain joins TRBV5-1 and TRBJ2-7; 7 positions agree with TRBD2. The germline CDR1 and CDR2 sequences are SGHRS and YFSETQ. This CDR3 region has 14 residues. V shed 7 bases and J 2 bases; nucleotides not matched to a gene: 9.

The chain recombines TRBV20-1 with TRBJ2-7; D ambiguous. V lost 3 bases to trimming and J lost 1 base, with 10 bases between them. The CDR3 runs to 13 residues. The germline gives CDR1 DFQATT, CDR2 SNEGSKA (reference sequence). As DNA, the CDR3 is TGCAGTGCTAGGGTGGCCGATTCCTACGAGCAGTACTTC. It specifies CSARVADSYEQYF.

This chain joins TRBV10-2 and TRBJ2-3, with 8 positions matching TRBD1. With V trimmed by 0 bases and J by 2 bases, 1 base remained unmatched. Germline lookup yields CDR1 WSHSY and CDR2 SAAADI. The CDR3 is 15 residues long. The DNA for the CDR3 is TGCGCCAGCAGTGAGTCGGGACAGGTCACAGATACGCAGTATTTT. Its translation: CASSESGQVTDTQYF.

This clonotype appeared a few times. The J gene is TRBJ2-1, the V gene TRBV6-2 or TRBV6-3; TRBD2 is a possible D gene (6 bases). This CDR3 region has 14 residues. Deletions cut 2 bases from V and 7 bases from J, with 12 bases between. Germline V gene sequence: CDR1 MNHEY, CDR2 SVGEGT. In DNA form, the CDR3 reads TGTGCCAGCAGTTACGAAAGCGCGGGGAATGAGCAGTTCTTC. Its translation: CASSYESAGNEQFF.

This clonotype turned up a few times. The chain joins TRBV14 to TRBJ1-1, with D hard to call. CDR1 is SGHDN, CDR2 FVKESK, per germline. V was trimmed by 4 bases and J by 4 bases, leaving 7 bases between them. This CDR3 has 12 amino acids. The CDR3 loop reads CASSLTLTEAFF. The DNA for the CDR3 is TGTGCCAGCAGCCTGACGCTCACTGAAGCTTTCTTT. The variable domain in full, with the rest retrieved from reference TRBV14 and TRBJ1-1, is EAGVTQFPSHSVIEKGQTVTLRCDPISGHDNLYWYRRVMGKEIKFLLHFVKESKQDESGMPNNRFLAERTGGTYSTLKVQPAELEDSGVYFCASSLTLTEAFFGQGTRLTVV.

Only a few counts were recorded for this clonotype. This chain connects TRBV4-3 to TRBJ1-6; the match to TRBD1 covers 7 bases. J gave up 5 bases and V 4 bases, and 5 bases lay outside the gene matches. The CDR3 covers 15 residues. Per germline, CDR1 LGHNA and CDR2 YSLEER. The CDR3 loop is CASSRRGQHNSPLHF. The CDR3 DNA reads TGCGCCAGCAGCCGGAGGGGACAGCATAATTCACCCCTCCACTTT.